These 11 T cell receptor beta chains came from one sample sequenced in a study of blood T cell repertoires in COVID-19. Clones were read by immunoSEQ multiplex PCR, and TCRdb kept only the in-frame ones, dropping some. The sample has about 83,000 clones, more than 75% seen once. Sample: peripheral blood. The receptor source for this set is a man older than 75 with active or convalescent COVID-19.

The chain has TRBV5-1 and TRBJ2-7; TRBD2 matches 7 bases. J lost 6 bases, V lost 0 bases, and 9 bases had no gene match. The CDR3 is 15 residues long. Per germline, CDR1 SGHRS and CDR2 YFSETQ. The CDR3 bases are TGCGCCAGCAGCTTGGTTACGGCGGGAGCGGGCGAGCAGTACGTC. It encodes CASSLVTAGAGEQYV.

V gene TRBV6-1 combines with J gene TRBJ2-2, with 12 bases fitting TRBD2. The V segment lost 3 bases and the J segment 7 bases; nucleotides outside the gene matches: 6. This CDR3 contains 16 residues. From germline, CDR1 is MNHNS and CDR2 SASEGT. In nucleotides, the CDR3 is TGTGCCAGCAGTGACCTAGCGGGGGGGCCGATCGGGGAGCTGTTTTTT. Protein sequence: CASSDLAGGPIGELFF.

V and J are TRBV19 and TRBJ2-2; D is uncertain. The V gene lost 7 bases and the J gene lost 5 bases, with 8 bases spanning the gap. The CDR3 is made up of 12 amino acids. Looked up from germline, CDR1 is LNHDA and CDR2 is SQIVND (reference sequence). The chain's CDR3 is CASTATTGELFF. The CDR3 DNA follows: TGTGCCAGTACCGCTACGACCGGGGAGCTGTTTTTT.

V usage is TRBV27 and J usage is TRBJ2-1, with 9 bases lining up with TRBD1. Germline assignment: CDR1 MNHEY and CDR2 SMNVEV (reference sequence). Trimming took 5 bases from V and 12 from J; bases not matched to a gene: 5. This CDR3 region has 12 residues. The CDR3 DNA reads TGTGCCAGCAGTCCGGGGACAGGGAGGCAGTTCTTC. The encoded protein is CASSPGTGRQFF.

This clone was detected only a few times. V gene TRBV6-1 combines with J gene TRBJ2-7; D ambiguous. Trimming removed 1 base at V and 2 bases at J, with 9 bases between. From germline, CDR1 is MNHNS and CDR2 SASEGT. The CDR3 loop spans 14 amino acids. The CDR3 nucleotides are TGTGCCAGCAGTGAAGTTAACACCCCCTACGAGCAGTACGTC. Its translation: CASSEVNTPYEQYV.

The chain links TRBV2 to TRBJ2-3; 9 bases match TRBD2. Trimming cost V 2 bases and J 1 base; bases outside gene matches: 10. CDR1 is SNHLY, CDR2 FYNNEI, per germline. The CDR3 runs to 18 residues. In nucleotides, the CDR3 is TGTGCCAGCAGTGAACCCGGCGGGGGGGCCCGTCGCACAGATACGCAGTATTTT. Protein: CASSEPGGGARRTDTQYF. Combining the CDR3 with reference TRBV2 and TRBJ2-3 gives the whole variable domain EPEVTQTPSHQVTQMGQEVILRCVPISNHLYFYWYRQILGQKVEFLVSFYNNEISEKSEIFDDQFSVERPDGSNFTLKIRSTKLEDSAMYFCASSEPGGGARRTDTQYFGPGTRLTVL.

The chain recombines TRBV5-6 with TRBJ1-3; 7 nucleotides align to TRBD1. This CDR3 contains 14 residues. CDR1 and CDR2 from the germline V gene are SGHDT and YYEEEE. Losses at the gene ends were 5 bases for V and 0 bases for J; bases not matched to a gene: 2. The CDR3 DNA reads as TGTGCCAGCAGGCGACAGGGCTCTGGAAACACCATATATTTT. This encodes CASRRQGSGNTIYF.

In DNA, the CDR3 is TGTGCCAGCTCACCACCCAATCAACTAGCCAAAAACATTCAGTACTTC. Protein product: CASSPPNQLAKNIQYF. This chain uses TRBV18 with TRBJ2-4; D is undetermined. The V end lost 0 bases, the J end lost 0 bases, and 9 bases lay between the germline ends. Germline CDR1 KGHSH, CDR2 LQKENI. The CDR3 is 16 amino acids.

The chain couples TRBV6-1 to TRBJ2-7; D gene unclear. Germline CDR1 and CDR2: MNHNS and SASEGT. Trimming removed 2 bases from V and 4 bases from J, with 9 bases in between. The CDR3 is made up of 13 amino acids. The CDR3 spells CASSENSKYEQYV. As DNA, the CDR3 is TGTGCCAGCAGTGAAAATAGCAAGTACGAGCAGTACGTC.

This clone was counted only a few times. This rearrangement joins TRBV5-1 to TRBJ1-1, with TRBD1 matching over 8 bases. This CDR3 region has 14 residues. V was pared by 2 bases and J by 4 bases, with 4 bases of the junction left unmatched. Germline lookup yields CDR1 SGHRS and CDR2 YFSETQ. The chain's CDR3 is CASSFGQGGTEAFF. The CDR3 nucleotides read TGCGCCAGCAGCTTTGGACAGGGAGGCACTGAAGCTTTCTTT.

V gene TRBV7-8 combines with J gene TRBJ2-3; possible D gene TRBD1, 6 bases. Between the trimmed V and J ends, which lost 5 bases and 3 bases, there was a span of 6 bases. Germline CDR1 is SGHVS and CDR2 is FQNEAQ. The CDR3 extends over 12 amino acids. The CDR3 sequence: CASSQGTDTQYF. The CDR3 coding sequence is TGTGCCAGCAGCCAGGGGACAGATACGCAGTATTTT.